This T cell receptor (beta chain) appears in the sequencing data of a study of vaccination and CD4 T cells after COVID-19. Study background: The post-COVID samples were taken a median around 93 days after diagnosis, anywhere from 35 to 161.

Described time point: late sampling 161 to 241 days after vaccination in a few convalescent patients. The CDR3 contains 14 residues. The ends were cut back, 0 bases at V and 7 bases at J, with 10 bases in the middle. Germline CDR1 SGHDN, CDR2 FVKESK. Via MiXCR, TCRdb re-called the PCR reads, giving one row per CDR3 protein. The table has about 28,000 distinct CDR3 sequences, 45% to 55% seen once; the top ten hold roughly 5.5%. The chain employs TRBV14 and TRBJ2-1; D remains ambiguous. The sequenced sample was CD4+ T cells from blood, obtained about 7 months after SARS-CoV-2 vaccination. This sequence was found in a human donor who had recovered from COVID-19. CDR3 in amino acids: CASSQDNFRNEQFF. The CDR3 region has the DNA TGTGCCAGCAGCCAAGATAACTTTAGGAATGAGCAGTTCTTC.